A single sample is the source of the 25 T cell receptor beta chains below, sequenced in a study of OX40 agonist ivuxolimab in advanced cancers. Libraries were prepared by immunoSEQ multiplex PCR; TCRdb keeps only in-frame clonotypes and omits some of them. This sample yields around 56,000 clones, of which more than 75% are seen a single time; approximately 1.2% belongs to the top ten. The sequencing here drew on CD4+ or CD8+ T cells sorted from blood, taken in a trial of the OX40 agonist ivuxolimab. Every receptor here comes from an adult with an advanced solid tumor such as melanoma, head and neck, liver or kidney cancer.

V usage is TRBV11-3 and J usage is TRBJ2-7; D is undetermined. There are 17 residues in the CDR3. The ends were cut back, 5 bases at V and 4 bases at J, with 24 bases in the middle. Germline V gives CDR1 SGHNT, CDR2 YENEEA. This CDR3 reads CASSLVSPSSHPYEQYF. CDR3 in DNA: TGTGCCAGCAGCCTAGTGAGTCCATCCTCGCACCCTTACGAGCAGTACTTC.

The sample holds a few counts of this clone. The rearrangement joins TRBV7-3 to TRBJ2-3; D possibly corresponds to TRBD1 (6 bases). Deletions cut 5 bases from V and 6 bases from J, with 12 bases between. In germline, CDR1 is SGHTA, CDR2 FQGTGA. This CDR3 comprises 13 residues. The CDR3 DNA reads as TGTGCCAGCAGCACAACAGGGATTGATACGCAGTATTTT. Protein sequence: CASSTTGIDTQYF.

The chain couples TRBV2 to TRBJ1-2; D unclear. CDR3 length: 12 amino acids. V gave up 8 bases and J gave up 8 bases, with 15 bases separating them. In germline, CDR1 is SNHLY, CDR2 FYNNEI. CDR3: CASLQTEEGYTF. CDR3 sequence (DNA): TGTGCCAGCCTACAGACCGAGGAAGGCTACACCTTC.

This rearrangement joins TRBV19 to TRBJ1-5; possible D gene TRBD1, 5 bases. CDR3 length equals 16 residues. Looked up from germline, CDR1 is LNHDA and CDR2 is SQIVND (reference sequence). The V gene lost 2 bases and the J gene lost 7 bases, with 18 bases spanning the gap. The CDR3 reads CASSIPPRGLGQPQHF. CDR3 nucleotide sequence: TGTGCCAGTAGTATACCTCCCCGGGGGTTAGGACAGCCCCAGCATTTT.

This chain connects TRBV28 to TRBJ2-6; either TRBD1 or TRBD2 may supply D (5 bases each). CDR3 size: 15 residues. The ends were cut back, 7 bases at V and 2 bases at J, with 12 bases in the middle. Per the germline V gene, CDR1 is MDHEN and CDR2 is SYDVKM. The CDR3 region is CASNSMGAGANVLTF. The CDR3 DNA sequence: TGTGCCAGCAACTCAATGGGGGCTGGGGCCAACGTCCTGACTTTC.

This sequence joins TRBV28 and TRBJ1-5, with D possibly TRBD1 on 5 matching bases. The V and J ends lost 8 bases and 1 base respectively, with 12 bases between them. The CDR3 is 14 residues long. Germline V lookup: CDR1 MDHEN, CDR2 SYDVKM. The CDR3 loop is CASEGKRSNQPQHF. DNA for the CDR3: TGTGCCAGCGAGGGGAAGCGAAGCAATCAGCCCCAGCATTTT.

The chain uses TRBV30 and TRBJ1-3; D perhaps matches TRBD1 (5 bases). This CDR3 is built from 17 residues. V lost 0 bases, J lost 0 bases, and 15 bases lay in between. Germline V gene lookup returns CDR1 GTSNPN and CDR2 SVGIG (reference sequence). The CDR3 sequence is CAWSVPGRAFSGNTIYF. Here the CDR3 DNA reads TGTGCCTGGAGTGTACCGGGCAGGGCGTTCTCTGGAAACACCATATATTTT.

V is TRBV4-2 and J is TRBJ2-7; TRBD1 matches 7 bases. V lost 5 bases and J lost 5; bases outside the gene matches: 12. In germline, CDR1 is LGHNA, CDR2 YNFKEQ. This CDR3 contains 15 residues. The CDR3 here is CASSNRGTVIDEQYF. In DNA form, the CDR3 reads TGTGCCAGCAGCAACCGAGGGACAGTTATCGACGAGCAGTACTTC.

J is TRBJ2-4 and V is TRBV5-4; 7 positions match TRBD2. Germline values: CDR1 SGHNT, CDR2 YYREEE (reference sequence). The V segment lost 1 base and the J segment 0 bases; nucleotides outside the gene matches: 1. The CDR3 is 15 residues long. This CDR3 is CASSLSGEAKNIQYF. The DNA for the CDR3 is TGTGCCAGCAGCTTGAGCGGGGAAGCCAAAAACATTCAGTACTTC.

This chain joins TRBV7-6 and TRBJ1-5, with 8 bases that match TRBD1. The trim removed 1 base at V and 5 bases at J, leaving 4 bases unmatched. The CDR3 spans 15 residues. Germline CDR1 SGHVS, CDR2 FNYEAQ. CDR3 sequence (DNA): TGTGCCAGCAGCTTAGACCAGGGGGCGCATCAGCCCCAGCATTTT. Protein sequence: CASSLDQGAHQPQHF. The complete variable domain, with remaining parts taken from reference TRBV7-6 and TRBJ1-5, reads GAGVSQSPRYKVTKRGQDVALRCDPISGHVSLYWYRQALGQGPEFLTYFNYEAQQDKSGLPNDRFSAERPEGSISTLTIQRTEQRDSAMYRCASSLDQGAHQPQHFGDGTRLSIL.

This chain joins TRBV2 and TRBJ1-2; D is possibly TRBD1 (5 bases). Germline CDR1 SNHLY, CDR2 FYNNEI. V gave up 4 bases and J gave up 8 bases, with 11 bases separating them. The CDR3 length is 12 residues. This CDR3 reads CASSVWGRGYTF. The CDR3 DNA reads as TGTGCCAGCAGTGTGTGGGGGAGGGGCTACACCTTC.

V is TRBV4-2 and J is TRBJ2-6; D might be TRBD1 (6 bases). The CDR3 runs 20 residues. Trimming removed 0 bases at V and 0 bases at J, with 18 bases between. Germline CDR1 reads LGHNA; CDR2 reads YNFKEQ. The CDR3 region has the DNA TGTGCCAGCAGCCAAGAAGCTAACAGGGCGCTTCTCTCTGGGGCCAACGTCCTGACTTTC. Residues: CASSQEANRALLSGANVLTF.

The chain links TRBV5-6 to TRBJ1-4; D is uncertain. Between the trimmed V and J ends, which lost 4 bases and 1 base, there was a span of 11 bases. This CDR3 region has 15 residues. Germline assignment: CDR1 SGHDT and CDR2 YYEEEE. The CDR3 region is CASSLWGGTNEKLFF. For the CDR3, the DNA is TGTGCCAGCAGCCTCTGGGGAGGAACTAATGAAAAACTGTTTTTT.

This clone was observed a few times. CDR3 DNA: TGTGCCAGCAGGCCAGCGGGGAAATCCTACGAGCAGTACTTC. Its protein product is CASRPAGKSYEQYF. J is TRBJ2-7 and V is TRBV28; TRBD2 matches at 7 bases. V lost 6 bases to trimming and J lost 1 base; unmatched junction nucleotides: 6. Germline V lookup: CDR1 MDHEN, CDR2 SYDVKM. The CDR3 consists of 14 residues.

This clone came up a few times. The chain has TRBV9 and TRBJ2-2; 7 bases fit TRBD2. CDR3 size: 16 residues. The J segment lost 6 bases and the V segment lost 0 bases, leaving 8 bases of the junction unmatched. CDR1 is SGDLS, CDR2 YYNGEE, per germline. As DNA, the CDR3 is TGTGCCAGCAGCGTAGCTGCGGGAGTGGCGGCCGGGGAGCTGTTTTTT. Translated: CASSVAAGVAAGELFF. The full variable domain, in which reference TRBV9 and TRBJ2-2 provide the parts outside the CDR3, is DSGVTQTPKHLITATGQRVTLRCSPRSGDLSVYWYQQSLDQGLQFLIQYYNGEERAKGNILERFSAQQFPDLHSELNLSSLELGDSALYFCASSVAAGVAAGELFFGEGSRLTVL.

The sample holds a few counts of this clone. V and J are TRBV29-1 and TRBJ1-6; D gene ambiguous. This CDR3 comprises 13 residues. V was shortened by 5 bases and J by 0 bases, with 5 bases between the two germline ends. Germline CDR1 and CDR2: SQVTM and ANQGSEA. CDR3 residues: CSVQSSYNSPLHF. In DNA, the CDR3 is TGCAGCGTTCAGAGCTCCTATAATTCACCCCTCCACTTT. Full variable domain (outside the CDR3, taken from reference TRBV29-1 and TRBJ1-6): SAVISQKPSRDICQRGTSLTIQCQVDSQVTMMFWYRQQPGQSLTLIATANQGSEATYESGFVIDKFPISRPNLTFSTLTVSNMSPEDSSIYLCSVQSSYNSPLHFGNGTRLTVT.

The rearrangement uses TRBV9 and TRBJ2-3; perhaps TRBD2 as D (7 bases). V lost 4 bases and J 2 bases, leaving 23 bases between the germline ends. The CDR3 consists of 18 residues. Per germline, CDR1 SGDLS and CDR2 YYNGEE. CDR3 nucleotides: TGTGCCAGCAGCCCAGGGGCCGGGGGGTTTTTTAACACAGATACGCAGTATTTT. The encoded protein is CASSPGAGGFFNTDTQYF.

In nucleotides, the CDR3 is TGTGCCAGAAGCTGTGACAGGGAGAAACATCCGAGGGGTTTTAATGAAAAACTGTTTTTT. Its protein product is CARSCDREKHPRGFNEKLFF. The genes are TRBV5-3 and TRBJ1-4; 7 positions agree with TRBD1. TRBV5-3 is classed as an ORF, of uncertain function. The CDR3 is made up of 20 amino acids. Trimming cost V 3 bases and J 4 bases; bases outside gene matches: 21.

The V call is TRBV6-5, the J call TRBJ2-2; weak D call: TRBD1 (6 bases). V dropped 4 bases and J dropped 4 bases, with 10 bases sitting between them. The CDR3 contains 14 residues. Germline CDR1 MNHEY, CDR2 SVGAGI. CDR3 sequence reads: CASSSGQTTGELFF. CDR3 nucleotides: TGTGCCAGCAGTTCCGGACAGACCACCGGGGAGCTGTTTTTT.

As regards this clone: Distinct nucleotide sequences in the sample also encode this CDR3. V usage is TRBV4-1 and J usage is TRBJ2-7; perhaps TRBD1 as D (6 bases). V was clipped by 1 base and J by 2 bases, with 9 bases between them. The CDR3 runs 14 residues. Germline-derived CDR1 and CDR2 are MGHRA and YSYEKL. The CDR3 here is CASSQAGQAYEQYF. As DNA, the CDR3 is TGCGCCAGCAGCCAAGCGGGACAAGCCTACGAGCAGTACTTC.

This clone has more than one count but fewer than ten. The V call is TRBV5-1, the J call TRBJ2-3, with D possibly called TRBD1 or TRBD2 (5 bases each). Germline V gene lookup returns CDR1 SGHRS and CDR2 YFSETQ. V was shortened by 7 bases and J by 0 bases, with 15 bases between the two germline ends. There are 15 residues in the CDR3. CDR3 in amino acids: CASSPGTPSTDTQYF. For the CDR3, the DNA is TGCGCCAGCTCCCCTGGGACGCCTAGCACAGATACGCAGTATTTT.

This sequence joins TRBV15 and TRBJ1-6, with TRBD1 matching 7 bases. Trimming removed 1 base from V and 5 bases from J; junction bases left unmatched: 2. There are 15 residues in the CDR3. The germline CDR1 and CDR2 sequences are LNHNV and YYDKDF (reference sequence). CDR3 sequence: CATSRGDSNNSPLHF. The CDR3 bases are TGTGCCACCAGCAGAGGGGACAGCAATAATTCACCCCTCCACTTT.

J is TRBJ1-3 and V is TRBV6-5; no reliable D call. There are 15 residues in the CDR3. Germline V gene data show CDR1 as MNHEY and CDR2 as SVGAGI. Between the trimmed V and J ends, which lost 3 bases and 0 bases, there was a span of 9 bases. CDR3 sequence: CASSYNIDSGNTIYF. The CDR3 DNA follows: TGTGCCAGCAGTTATAACATTGACTCTGGAAACACCATATATTTT.

The chain is built from TRBV5-1 and TRBJ2-7, with D perhaps TRBD1 (6 bases). The CDR3 loop spans 16 amino acids. V gave up 0 bases and J gave up 2 bases, with 15 bases separating them. Germline CDR1 and CDR2: SGHRS and YFSETQ. This CDR3 is CASSLGQDPLTYEQYF. The CDR3 DNA reads as TGCGCCAGCAGCTTGGGACAGGACCCGCTAACCTACGAGCAGTACTTC.

The chain joins TRBV20-1 to TRBJ2-5; no reliable D call. The CDR3 is 11 amino acids. Per the germline V gene, CDR1 is DFQATT and CDR2 is SNEGSKA (reference sequence). V was cut by 3 bases and J by 2 bases, with 4 bases left in between. This chain's CDR3 is CSASVQETQYF. CDR3 sequence (DNA): TGCAGTGCTAGCGTACAAGAGACCCAGTACTTC.